This entry lists 17 T cell receptor beta chains sequenced from one sample in a study of cytomegalovirus exposure and HLA in healthy donors. The study ran its PCR with 60 Vbeta and 13 Jbeta primers. Repertoires were generated with immunoSEQ multiplex PCR, while TCRdb's copy carries only in-frame clones and drops some. The sample lists some 250,000 clones, around 76% occurring once. Material for sequencing was PBMCs. The source is a woman between 40 and 50 years old in good health and CMV-seropositive.

The V gene is TRBV4-1, the J gene TRBJ1-1; no reliable D call. The ends were cut back, 0 bases at V and 1 base at J, with 21 bases in the middle. CDR3 size: 19 residues. The germline CDR1 and CDR2 sequences are MGHRA and YSYEKL. The CDR3 is CASSQENLGAPGGNTEAFF. CDR3 DNA sequence: TGCGCCAGCAGCCAAGAAAACCTGGGTGCCCCAGGAGGGAACACTGAAGCTTTCTTT.

This rearrangement joins TRBV19 to TRBJ2-3; the match to TRBD2 covers 7 bases. The CDR3 is 14 residues long. The germline gives CDR1 LNHDA, CDR2 SQIVND (reference sequence). Germline trimming cut 3 bases from V and 5 bases from J; bases unmatched to any gene: 5. The chain's CDR3 is CASSIREVGDTQYF. For the CDR3, the DNA is TGTGCCAGTAGTATCCGGGAGGTCGGAGATACGCAGTATTTT.

V is TRBV19 and J is TRBJ1-1, with D maybe TRBD1 (6 bases). Trimming left V 6 bases short and J 0 bases short, with 11 bases between. The CDR3 has 14 amino acids. Germline lookup yields CDR1 LNHDA and CDR2 SQIVND (reference sequence). The DNA of the CDR3 is TGTGCCAGTAGGGAAGGACAGTTGAACACTGAAGCTTTCTTT. As protein: CASREGQLNTEAFF.

The chain has TRBV7-2 and TRBJ2-3, with 10 bases fitting TRBD2. The CDR3 runs to 16 residues. Germline CDR1 reads SGHTA; CDR2 reads FQGNSA. The ends lost 3 bases at V and 4 bases at J; junction bases unmatched: 7. The CDR3 nucleotides read TGTGCCAGCAGCTTTGGTCCTAGCGGGAGTTCAGATACGCAGTATTTT. Its translation: CASSFGPSGSSDTQYF.

This chain links TRBV5-1 with TRBJ2-3, with TRBD2 matching 12 bases. J lost 0 bases, V lost 0 bases, and 8 bases had no gene match. The CDR3 has 19 amino acids. From germline, CDR1 is SGHRS and CDR2 YFSETQ. This CDR3 reads CASSLALAGGRRSTDTQYF. The CDR3 region has the DNA TGCGCCAGCAGCTTGGCCCTAGCGGGAGGGCGGCGGAGCACAGATACGCAGTATTTT.

This chain links TRBV6-6 with TRBJ1-4; 9 bases align to TRBD1. The germline gives CDR1 MNHNY, CDR2 SVGAGI (reference sequence). CDR3 size: 15 residues. V shed 7 bases and J 7 bases; nucleotides not matched to a gene: 10. The CDR3 bases are TGTGCCAGCACCCAATTGGGACAGGGAGCTGAAAAACTGTTTTTT. This sequence encodes CASTQLGQGAEKLFF.

The chain combines TRBV4-3 with TRBJ2-3; 8 nucleotides agree with TRBD2. CDR1 and CDR2 (germline): LGHNA, YSLEER. CDR3 length: 13 amino acids. The trim removed 0 bases at V and 11 bases at J, leaving 4 bases unmatched. Here the CDR3 reads CASSQDHTSGQYF. As DNA, the CDR3 is TGCGCCAGCAGCCAAGATCATACTAGCGGGCAGTATTTT.

The CDR3 DNA reads as TGTGCCAGCAGTTCTTATGGGGACAGGAGCTCCTATGGCTACACCTTC. Residues: CASSSYGDRSSYGYTF. The chain combines TRBV27 with TRBJ1-2; 8 nucleotides match TRBD1. The CDR3 spans 16 residues. Looked up from germline, CDR1 is MNHEY and CDR2 is SMNVEV (reference sequence). The V segment lost 4 bases and the J segment 4 bases; nucleotides outside the gene matches: 11.

The J gene is TRBJ2-5, the V gene TRBV5-1; no reliable D call. The CDR3 is made up of 11 amino acids. Germline CDR1 reads SGHRS; CDR2 reads YFSETQ. Deletions cut 6 bases from V and 5 bases from J, with 8 bases between. The CDR3 reads CASTKKETQYF. Written as DNA, the CDR3 is TGCGCCAGCACTAAGAAGGAGACCCAGTACTTC.

The gene calls are TRBV29-1 and TRBJ1-1, with TRBD1 as a possible D gene (6 bases). This CDR3 has 15 residues. Looked up from germline, CDR1 is SQVTM and CDR2 is ANQGSEA. V gave up 7 bases and J gave up 1 base, with 19 bases separating them. In DNA form, the CDR3 reads TGCAGCGCTGTCCCAACAGGGAACCCGAACACTGAAGCTTTCTTT. Protein sequence: CSAVPTGNPNTEAFF. The full variable domain, with the rest looked up from reference TRBV29-1 and TRBJ1-1, is SAVISQKPSRDICQRGTSLTIQCQVDSQVTMMFWYRQQPGQSLTLIATANQGSEATYESGFVIDKFPISRPNLTFSTLTVSNMSPEDSSIYLCSAVPTGNPNTEAFFGQGTRLTVV.

The rearrangement joins TRBV5-1 to TRBJ2-3; D ambiguous. V was pared by 4 bases and J by 6 bases, with 9 bases between. The CDR3 sequence is 12 residues long. Germline CDR1 reads SGHRS; CDR2 reads YFSETQ. CDR3 protein: CASSPIRDTQYF. The CDR3 DNA is TGCGCCAGCAGCCCGATCCGGGATACGCAGTATTTT.

The rearrangement joins TRBV19 to TRBJ1-2; unclear D gene. The CDR3 is made up of 18 amino acids. Germline-derived CDR1 and CDR2 are LNHDA and SQIVND (reference sequence). Trimming left V 3 bases short and J 8 bases short, with 28 bases between. The CDR3 protein is CASSMVTAGYVPVRGYTF. The CDR3 DNA reads as TGTGCCAGTAGTATGGTAACTGCAGGATACGTTCCGGTGAGAGGCTACACCTTC.

Here the CDR3 reads CSVDGTASGNTIYF. The CDR3 region has the DNA TGCAGCGTAGACGGGACAGCCTCTGGAAACACCATATATTTT. The chain couples TRBV29-1 to TRBJ1-3, with 7 nucleotides matching TRBD1. The CDR3 is 14 amino acids. V was clipped by 6 bases and J by 0 bases; unmatched bases: 5. Germline CDR1 reads SQVTM; CDR2 reads ANQGSEA.

V is TRBV9 and J is TRBJ2-3, with 13 bases fitting TRBD2. V lost 2 bases, J lost 2 bases, and 5 bases stayed unmatched. The CDR3 has 17 amino acids. Germline V gene lookup returns CDR1 SGDLS and CDR2 YYNGEE. CDR3 amino acids: CASSVRTSGRFTDTQYF. The CDR3 DNA follows: TGTGCCAGCAGCGTTCGGACTAGCGGGAGATTCACAGATACGCAGTATTTT.

The V call is TRBV30, the J call TRBJ2-2; D is uncertain. The CDR3 sequence is 13 residues long. Germline V CDR1 and CDR2: GTSNPN, SVGIG (reference sequence). Trimming left V 2 bases short and J 3 bases short, with 7 bases between. The CDR3 DNA reads TGTGCCTGGAGTCCCCTTTACACCGGGGAGCTGTTTTTT. This translates into CAWSPLYTGELFF.

J is TRBJ1-1 and V is TRBV7-3; the D gene is possibly TRBD1 (5 bases). With 2 bases removed from V and 6 bases from J, the gap between germline ends came to 19 bases. CDR1 and CDR2 from the germline V gene are SGHTA and FQGTGA. The CDR3 sequence is 16 residues long. DNA of the CDR3: TGTGCCAGCAGCTTATCCCCTGGGGGGGTTAACGCTGAAGCTTTCTTT. Encoded protein: CASSLSPGGVNAEAFF.

To note about this clone: The CDR3 does not close with the conserved phenylalanine or tryptophan, likely indicating a read error. Because the CDR3's place on the DNA is in doubt, the DNA is left out and the CDR3 is given as listed by TCRdb. The V and J genes are TRBV4-2 and TRBJ2-7; the D segment call TRBD1 is taken from the table without a DNA check. Germline loops: CDR1 LGHNA, CDR2 YNFKEQ. The CDR3 length equals 13 residues, ends included. The CDR3 loop is CASSQVSGQSPLL.